This TCR beta chain comes out of a study of response to subunit inactivated influenza vaccine. Whole-study findings and limits: A suggestion made by the authors is that each seasonal influenza vaccination recruits few new T cells.

TCRdb reprocessed the RT-PCR reads with MiXCR, giving one entry per CDR3 protein. Of about 700,000 distinct CDR3 sequences in the sample, about 14% were seen once. Germline V gene lookup returns CDR1 KGHDR and CDR2 SFDVKD. V was clipped by 2 bases and J by 6 bases, with 4 bases between them. This CDR3 region has 12 residues. On this clonotype: Its target is unknown.

V is TRBV24-1 and J is TRBJ2-4; no definite D call. Source: PBMCs from blood, taken roughly 15 days before vaccination. The sequence derives from a man aged 45 to 65 who received an inactivated influenza vaccine. CDR3 sequence reads: CATSDSGNIQYF. As DNA, the CDR3 is TGTGCCACCAGTGATTCCGGAAACATTCAGTACTTC.